What follows are 3 T cell receptor beta chains derived from one specimen sequenced in a study of shared clonotypes between healthy human individuals. The method was immunoSEQ multiplex PCR; TCRdb's version includes in-frame clones alone and lacks a portion of them. The sample holds 2 million to 3 million clones, roughly 93% seen once. Material: naive CD4+ T cells from PBMCs. The subset here: CD45RA+ positively selected. These receptors all stem from a man aged 18 to 30 in good health. Some clones in this sample may be carry-over from other donors' samples.

This chain uses TRBV19 with TRBJ2-7; 8 bases align to TRBD2. This CDR3 comprises 14 residues. Germline V CDR1 and CDR2: LNHDA, SQIVND (reference sequence). Unmatched junction bases numbered 6, after V lost 3 bases and J lost 5 bases. The CDR3 DNA follows: TGTGCCAGTAGTATGAGACTAGCGTTCAACGAGCAGTACTTC. Translated, it gives CASSMRLAFNEQYF.

The chain links TRBV5-6 to TRBJ1-1; no reliable D call. The CDR3 extends over 15 amino acids. The germline CDR1 and CDR2 sequences are SGHDT and YYEEEE. V dropped 0 bases and J dropped 0 bases, with 9 bases sitting between them. CDR3 nucleotide sequence: TGTGCCAGCAGCTTGGGGGCGGGAATGAACACTGAAGCTTTCTTT. It translates to CASSLGAGMNTEAFF.

The chain recombines TRBV7-8 with TRBJ2-1, with D perhaps matching TRBD2 (6 bases). The V end lost 5 bases, the J end lost 1 base, and 12 bases lay between the germline ends. CDR3 size: 15 residues. Germline lookup yields CDR1 SGHVS and CDR2 FQNEAQ. The CDR3 protein is CASSLPGVSYNEQFF. The CDR3 bases are TGTGCCAGCAGCCTACCGGGGGTGTCCTACAATGAGCAGTTCTTC.